Sequencing of this T cell receptor (beta chain) was carried out in a study of early T cells in non-severe SARS-CoV-2 infection. Overall study context: Bulk RNA from unsorted whole blood was sequenced; chains were unpaired. Overall study results and limits: Matching with VDJdb favored anti-spike CD8 responses (missing private and CD4 specificities).

This CDR3 spans 15 amino acids. Trimming stripped 2 bases from V and 8 bases from J, with 16 bases between. Germline V gene lookup returns CDR1 MNHEY and CDR2 SVGEGT. Individual cDNA molecules were tagged with unique molecular identifiers, the study reported. TCRdb analysed the 5' RACE reads with MiXCR anew, one entry per CDR3 protein. The top ten clones hold approximately 3.6% of a sample with 50,000 to 70,000 distinct CDR3 sequences, approximately 5.9% of them seen once. This clonotype was detected many times. The antigen remains unidentified. This clonotype was sampled from an adult who was a healthcare worker with PCR-confirmed SARS-CoV-2 infection or an uninfected control (not recorded which). The sequenced sample was whole blood, obtained at baseline. The chain has TRBV6-2 or TRBV6-3 and TRBJ2-1; no definite D call. The CDR3 reads CASSYGDGFWDEQFF. In nucleotides, the CDR3 is TGTGCCAGCAGTTACGGTGATGGCTTTTGGGATGAGCAGTTCTTC.